This T cell receptor beta chain was sequenced in a study of T cell responses to AZD1222 COVID-19 vaccine. Study findings and constraints: There were repertoire samples only from the period after the peak T cell response. Nearly half of spike-specific TCRs reportedly go after variant regions that carry no mutations. Baseline antibody screening turned up just 6 or 7 seropositive AZD1222 recipients.

Assay: immunoSEQ multiplex PCR; the TCRdb copy retains only in-frame clones and omits some. This table has 95,000 to 150,000 clones, about 90% appearing once. Details on this clone: Its target is unknown.

The V gene end was trimmed by 7 bases and the J gene end by 4 bases; junction bases not matched to a gene: 5. The CDR3 runs 14 residues. The germline CDR1 and CDR2 sequences are MNHEY and SMNVEV (reference sequence). Sequences were derived from peripheral blood, sampled on day 0 of AZD1222 vaccination. V usage is TRBV27 and J usage is TRBJ2-3; 10 bases agree with TRBD2. This clonotype originated in an adult in good health. CDR3 nucleotides: TGTGCCAGCACGATAGCGGGAGGAGCAGATACGCAGTATTTT. Translated, it gives CASTIAGGADTQYF.